This TCR beta chain stems from a study of identifying expanded T cells in peripheral blood. Study-level points and caveats: Across healthy donors, higher total template counts meant significantly greater approximately two-week count variance.

No infections or other immune events were documented during collection. This CDR3 contains 16 residues. Germline V gene sequence: CDR1 SGHDT, CDR2 YYEEEE. V was clipped by 2 bases and J by 9 bases, with 21 bases between them. This table comes from immunoSEQ multiplex PCR, and its TCRdb copy is limited to in-frame clones, with some not included. The repertoire holds roughly 100,000 clones, with approximately 90% as singletons. With regard to this clone: The antigen remains undetermined.

The sample consisted of blood. The chain recombines TRBV5-6 with TRBJ2-1; weak D call: TRBD2 (6 bases). This receptor was obtained from a person between 18 and 69 years old in good health. The CDR3 region is CASSFGGDSSNIEQFF. CDR3 nucleotide sequence: TGTGCCAGCAGCTTCGGGGGTGACAGTTCTAACATTGAGCAGTTCTTC.